This T cell receptor beta chain was profiled in a study of tumor T cells in aggressive B-cell lymphoma. V shed 4 bases and J 2 bases; nucleotides not matched to a gene: 5. CDR3 size: 14 residues. Germline CDR1 MDHEN, CDR2 SYDVKM. The protocol was immunoSEQ multiplex PCR, while the TCRdb copy is restricted to in-frame clones and leaves out a portion. The table has thousands of clones, 75% to 85% seen once. Material: tumor tissue. This receptor was identified in an adult with diffuse large B cell lymphoma. The chain combines TRBV28 with TRBJ2-7; TRBD1 matches 7 bases. The CDR3 nucleotides are TGTGCCAGCAGTTCGAACAGGGGACCCTACGAGCAGTACGTC. Protein sequence: CASSSNRGPYEQYV.